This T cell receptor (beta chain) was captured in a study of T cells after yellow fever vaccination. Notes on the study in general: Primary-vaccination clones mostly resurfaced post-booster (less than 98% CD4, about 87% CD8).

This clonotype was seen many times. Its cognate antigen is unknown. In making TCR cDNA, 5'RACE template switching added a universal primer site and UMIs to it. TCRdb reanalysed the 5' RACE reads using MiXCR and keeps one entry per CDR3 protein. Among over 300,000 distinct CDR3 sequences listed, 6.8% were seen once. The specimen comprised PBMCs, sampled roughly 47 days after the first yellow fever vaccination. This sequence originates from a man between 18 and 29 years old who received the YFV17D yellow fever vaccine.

The CDR3 bases are TGTGCCAGCAGTGATCCCGGACTGGTTAAAGAGACCCAGTACTTC. Amino acid sequence: CASSDPGLVKETQYF. The chain joins TRBV12-3 or TRBV12-4 to TRBJ2-5, with TRBD2 as a possible D gene (5 bases). The V gene lost 5 bases and the J gene lost 3 bases, with 16 bases spanning the gap. The CDR3 is 15 amino acids.